The T cell receptor beta chain under discussion was sequenced for a study of blood T cell repertoires in COVID-19. The CDR3 spans 14 residues. Germline CDR1 is KGHSH and CDR2 is LQKENI. As concerns this clone: One end of the junction is discordant with germline, which a read error may explain.

The assay was immunoSEQ multiplex PCR, and TCRdb's table has in-frame clones only and misses some. Of about 59,000 clones in the sample, 70% to 80% are singletons; the top ten hold 3% to 3.5%. Sample: peripheral blood. The rearrangement links TRBV18 to TRBJ2-3; 7 nucleotides align to TRBD1. The clonotype comes from a man aged 55 to 69 with acute or convalescent COVID-19. DNA for the CDR3: TGTGCCAGCTCACCAGAGACAGGGCTGAGACTCCCCTCCTTT. Translating gives CASSPETGLRLPSF.